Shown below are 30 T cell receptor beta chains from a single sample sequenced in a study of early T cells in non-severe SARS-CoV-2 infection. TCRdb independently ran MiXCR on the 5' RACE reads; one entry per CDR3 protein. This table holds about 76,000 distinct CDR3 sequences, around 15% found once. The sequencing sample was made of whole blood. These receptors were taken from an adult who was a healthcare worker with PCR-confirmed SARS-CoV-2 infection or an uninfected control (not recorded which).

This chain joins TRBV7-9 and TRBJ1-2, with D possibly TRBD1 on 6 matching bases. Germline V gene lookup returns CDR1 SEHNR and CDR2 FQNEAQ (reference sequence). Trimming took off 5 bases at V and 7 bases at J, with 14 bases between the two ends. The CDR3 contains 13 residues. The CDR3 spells CASSDGGALGYTF. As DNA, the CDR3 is TGTGCCAGCAGCGACGGGGGGGCGCTTGGCTACACCTTC. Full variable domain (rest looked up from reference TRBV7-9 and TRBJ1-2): DTGVSQNPRHKITKRGQNVTFRCDPISEHNRLYWYRQTLGQGPEFLTYFQNEAQLEKSRLLSDRFSAERPKGSFSTLEIQRTEQGDSAMYLCASSDGGALGYTFGSGTRLTVV.

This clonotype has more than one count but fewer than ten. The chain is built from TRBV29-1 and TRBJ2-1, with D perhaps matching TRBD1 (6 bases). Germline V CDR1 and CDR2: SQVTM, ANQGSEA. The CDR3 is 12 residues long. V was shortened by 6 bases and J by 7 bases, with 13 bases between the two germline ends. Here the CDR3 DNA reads TGCAGCGTCGAAACGAGGGGGAATGAGCAGTTCTTC. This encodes CSVETRGNEQFF.

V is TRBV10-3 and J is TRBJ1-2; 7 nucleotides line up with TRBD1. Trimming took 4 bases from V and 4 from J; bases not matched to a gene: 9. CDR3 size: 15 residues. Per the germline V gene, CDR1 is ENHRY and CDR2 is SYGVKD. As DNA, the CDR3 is TGTGCCATCAGTGTAGGAACGGGACAGCCCTATGGCTACACCTTC. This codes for CAISVGTGQPYGYTF.

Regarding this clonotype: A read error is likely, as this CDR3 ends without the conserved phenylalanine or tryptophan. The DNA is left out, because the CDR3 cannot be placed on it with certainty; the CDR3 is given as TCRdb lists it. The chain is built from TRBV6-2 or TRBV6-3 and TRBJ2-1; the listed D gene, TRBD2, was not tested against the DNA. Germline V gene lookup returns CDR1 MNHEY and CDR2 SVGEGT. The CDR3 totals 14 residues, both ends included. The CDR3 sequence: CASSYSPSGGPPAC.

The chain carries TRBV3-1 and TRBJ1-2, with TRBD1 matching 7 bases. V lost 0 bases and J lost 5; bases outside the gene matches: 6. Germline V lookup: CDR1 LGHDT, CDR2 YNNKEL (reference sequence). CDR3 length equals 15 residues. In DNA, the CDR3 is TGTGCCAGCAGCCAAGATCTGGGACAGATATATGGCTACACCTTC. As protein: CASSQDLGQIYGYTF.

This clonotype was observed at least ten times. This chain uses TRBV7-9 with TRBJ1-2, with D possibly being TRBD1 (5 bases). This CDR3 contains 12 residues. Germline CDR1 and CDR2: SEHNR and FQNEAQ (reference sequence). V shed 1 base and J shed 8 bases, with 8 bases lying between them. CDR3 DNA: TGTGCCAGCAGCTTAGACGGGGGAGGCTACACCTTC. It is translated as CASSLDGGGYTF.

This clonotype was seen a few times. The CDR3 loop reads CASSFTSGQELFF. The CDR3 DNA sequence: TGTGCCAGCAGCTTCACTTCCGGACAGGAACTGTTTTTT. The chain uses TRBV5-6 and TRBJ1-4; the match to TRBD1 covers 7 bases. This CDR3 region has 13 residues. Germline V gene lookup returns CDR1 SGHDT and CDR2 YYEEEE. The V segment lost 2 bases and the J segment 12 bases; nucleotides outside the gene matches: 7.

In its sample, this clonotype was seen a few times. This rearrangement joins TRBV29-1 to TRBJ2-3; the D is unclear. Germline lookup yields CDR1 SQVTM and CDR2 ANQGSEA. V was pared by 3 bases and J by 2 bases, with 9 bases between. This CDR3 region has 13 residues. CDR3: CSVDGRHTDTQYF. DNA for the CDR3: TGCAGCGTTGACGGCCGTCACACAGATACGCAGTATTTT.

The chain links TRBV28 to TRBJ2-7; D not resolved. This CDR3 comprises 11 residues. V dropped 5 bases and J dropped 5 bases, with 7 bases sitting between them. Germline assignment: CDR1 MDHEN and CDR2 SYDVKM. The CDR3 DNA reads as TGTGCCAGCAGTGTCGACGACGAGCAGTACTTC. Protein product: CASSVDDEQYF.

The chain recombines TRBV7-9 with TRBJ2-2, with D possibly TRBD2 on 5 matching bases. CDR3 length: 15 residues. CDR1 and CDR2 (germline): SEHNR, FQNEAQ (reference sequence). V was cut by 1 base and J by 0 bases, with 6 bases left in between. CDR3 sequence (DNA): TGTGCCAGCAGCTTAGTCGGGGCGAACACCGGGGAGCTGTTTTTT. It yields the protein CASSLVGANTGELFF.

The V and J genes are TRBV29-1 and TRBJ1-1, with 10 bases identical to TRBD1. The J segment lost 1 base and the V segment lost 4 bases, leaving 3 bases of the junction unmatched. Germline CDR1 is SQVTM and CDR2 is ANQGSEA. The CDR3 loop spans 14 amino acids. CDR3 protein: CSVGDRGRNTEAFF. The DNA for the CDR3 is TGCAGCGTTGGTGACAGGGGGCGGAACACTGAAGCTTTCTTT.

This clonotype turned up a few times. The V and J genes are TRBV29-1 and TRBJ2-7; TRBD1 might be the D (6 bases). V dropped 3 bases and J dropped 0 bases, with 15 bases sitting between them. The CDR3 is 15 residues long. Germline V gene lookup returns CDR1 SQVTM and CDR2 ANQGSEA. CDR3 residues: CSVDNRADSSYEQYF. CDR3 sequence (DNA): TGCAGCGTTGACAACAGGGCCGATAGCTCCTACGAGCAGTACTTC.

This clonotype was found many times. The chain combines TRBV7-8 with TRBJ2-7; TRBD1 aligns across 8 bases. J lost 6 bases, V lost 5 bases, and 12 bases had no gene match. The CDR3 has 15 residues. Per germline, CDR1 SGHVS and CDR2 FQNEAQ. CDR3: CASSEPGQARPEQYF. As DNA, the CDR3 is TGTGCCAGCAGCGAACCGGGACAGGCCAGGCCCGAGCAGTACTTC. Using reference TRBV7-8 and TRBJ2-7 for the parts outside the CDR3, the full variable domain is GAGVSQSPRYKVAKRGQDVALRCDPISGHVSLFWYQQALGQGPEFLTYFQNEAQLDKSGLPSDRFFAERPEGSVSTLKIQRTQQEDSAVYLCASSEPGQARPEQYFGPGTRLTVT.

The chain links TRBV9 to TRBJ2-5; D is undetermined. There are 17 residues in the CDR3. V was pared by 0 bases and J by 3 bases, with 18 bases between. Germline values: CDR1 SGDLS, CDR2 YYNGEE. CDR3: CASSVATLGVGEETQYF. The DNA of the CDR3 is TGTGCCAGCAGCGTAGCTACCCTTGGTGTTGGAGAAGAGACCCAGTACTTC.

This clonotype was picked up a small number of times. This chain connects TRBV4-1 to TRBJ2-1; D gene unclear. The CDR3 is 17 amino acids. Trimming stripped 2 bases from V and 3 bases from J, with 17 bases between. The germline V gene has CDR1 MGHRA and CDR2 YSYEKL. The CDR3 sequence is CASSQPPETESYNEQFF. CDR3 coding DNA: TGCGCCAGCAGCCAACCACCGGAGACGGAAAGCTACAATGAGCAGTTCTTC.

The CDR3 reads CSVVQLNTEAFF. CDR3 coding DNA: TGCAGCGTTGTCCAGTTGAACACTGAAGCTTTCTTT. V gene TRBV29-1 combines with J gene TRBJ1-1; no definite D call. The CDR3 runs 12 residues. CDR1 is SQVTM, CDR2 ANQGSEA, per germline. Trimming stripped 4 bases from V and 0 bases from J, with 6 bases between.

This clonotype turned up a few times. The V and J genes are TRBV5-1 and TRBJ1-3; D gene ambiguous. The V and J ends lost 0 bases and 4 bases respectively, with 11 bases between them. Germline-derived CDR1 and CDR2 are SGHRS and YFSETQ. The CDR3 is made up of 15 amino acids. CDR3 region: CASSLEGDLGNTIYF. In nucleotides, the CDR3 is TGCGCCAGCAGCTTGGAGGGCGACCTAGGAAACACCATATATTTT.

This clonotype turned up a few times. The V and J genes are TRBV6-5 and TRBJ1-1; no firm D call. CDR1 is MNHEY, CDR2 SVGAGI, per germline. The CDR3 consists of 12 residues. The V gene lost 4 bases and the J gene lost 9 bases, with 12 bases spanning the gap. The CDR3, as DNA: TGTGCCAGCAGTTTGGGAGGGCGTCAAGCTTTCTTT. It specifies CASSLGGRQAFF.

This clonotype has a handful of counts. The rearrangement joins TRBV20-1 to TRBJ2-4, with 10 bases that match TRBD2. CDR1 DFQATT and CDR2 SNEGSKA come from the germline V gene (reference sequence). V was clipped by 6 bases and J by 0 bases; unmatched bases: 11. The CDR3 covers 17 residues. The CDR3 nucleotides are TGCAGTGCCACAAAAGGGGGACTAGCGATAGCCAAAAACATTCAGTACTTC. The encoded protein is CSATKGGLAIAKNIQYF.

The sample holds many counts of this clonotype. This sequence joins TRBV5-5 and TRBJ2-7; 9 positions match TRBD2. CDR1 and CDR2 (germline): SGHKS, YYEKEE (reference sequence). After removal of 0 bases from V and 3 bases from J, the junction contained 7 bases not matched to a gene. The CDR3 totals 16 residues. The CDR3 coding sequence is TGTGCCAGCAGCTTGGACAGCGGGGGGTCCCACTACGAGCAGTACTTC. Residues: CASSLDSGGSHYEQYF.

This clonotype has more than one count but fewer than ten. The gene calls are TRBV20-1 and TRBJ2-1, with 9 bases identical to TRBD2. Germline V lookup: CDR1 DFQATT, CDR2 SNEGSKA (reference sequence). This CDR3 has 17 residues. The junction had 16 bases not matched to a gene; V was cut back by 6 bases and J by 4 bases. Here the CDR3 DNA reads TGCAGTGCCCAAAAGATATCTAGCGGGGTCAGGTACAATGAGCAGTTCTTC. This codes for CSAQKISSGVRYNEQFF.

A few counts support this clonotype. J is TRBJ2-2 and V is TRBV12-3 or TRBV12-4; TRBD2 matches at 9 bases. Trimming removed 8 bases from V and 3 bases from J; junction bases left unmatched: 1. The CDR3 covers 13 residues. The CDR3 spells CASRLADTGELFF. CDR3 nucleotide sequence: TGTGCCAGCCGACTAGCGGACACCGGGGAGCTGTTTTTT.

The CDR3 region has the DNA TGTGCCAGCTCACCACCGGGTCCTTCTAATTCACCCCTCCACTTT. Protein: CASSPPGPSNSPLHF. J is TRBJ1-6 and V is TRBV18; D ambiguous. Germline CDR1 reads KGHSH; CDR2 reads LQKENI. Between the trimmed V and J ends, which lost 0 bases and 6 bases, there was a span of 9 bases. The CDR3 contains 15 residues.

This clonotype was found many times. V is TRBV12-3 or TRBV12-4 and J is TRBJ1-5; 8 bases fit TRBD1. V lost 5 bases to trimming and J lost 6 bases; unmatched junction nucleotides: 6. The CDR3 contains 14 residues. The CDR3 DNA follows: TGTGCCAGCAGTGACAGGGGCCGGAGTCAGCCCCAGCATTTT. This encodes CASSDRGRSQPQHF.

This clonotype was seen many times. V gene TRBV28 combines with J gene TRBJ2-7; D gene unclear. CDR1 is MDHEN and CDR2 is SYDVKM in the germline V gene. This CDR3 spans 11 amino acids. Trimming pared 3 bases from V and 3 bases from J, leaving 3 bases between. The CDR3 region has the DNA TGTGCCAGCAGTTTCCTCTACGAGCAGTACTTC. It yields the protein CASSFLYEQYF.

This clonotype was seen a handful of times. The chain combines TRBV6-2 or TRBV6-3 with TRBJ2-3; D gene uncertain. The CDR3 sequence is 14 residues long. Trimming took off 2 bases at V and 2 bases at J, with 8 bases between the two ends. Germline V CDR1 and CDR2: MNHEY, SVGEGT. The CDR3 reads CASSYIRYTDTQYF. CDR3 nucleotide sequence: TGTGCCAGCAGTTACATCCGTTACACAGATACGCAGTATTTT.

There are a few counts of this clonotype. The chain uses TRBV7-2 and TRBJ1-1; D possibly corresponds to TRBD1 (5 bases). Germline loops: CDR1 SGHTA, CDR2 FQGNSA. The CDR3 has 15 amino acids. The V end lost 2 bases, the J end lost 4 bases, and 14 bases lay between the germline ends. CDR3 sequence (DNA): TGTGCCAGCAGCTTACAGAGGGGCGCGGGCACTGAAGCTTTCTTT. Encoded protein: CASSLQRGAGTEAFF. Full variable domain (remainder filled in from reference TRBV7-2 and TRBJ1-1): GAGVSQSPSNKVTEKGKDVELRCDPISGHTALYWYRQSLGQGLEFLIYFQGNSAPDKSGLPSDRFSAERTGGSVSTLTIQRTQQEDSAVYLCASSLQRGAGTEAFFGQGTRLTVV.

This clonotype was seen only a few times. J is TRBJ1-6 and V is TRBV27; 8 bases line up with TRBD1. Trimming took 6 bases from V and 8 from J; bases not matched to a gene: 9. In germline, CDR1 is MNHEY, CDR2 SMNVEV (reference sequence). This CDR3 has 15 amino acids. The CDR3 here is CASRTDRGVYSPLHF. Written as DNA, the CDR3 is TGTGCCAGCAGAACCGACAGGGGAGTTTATTCACCCCTCCACTTT.

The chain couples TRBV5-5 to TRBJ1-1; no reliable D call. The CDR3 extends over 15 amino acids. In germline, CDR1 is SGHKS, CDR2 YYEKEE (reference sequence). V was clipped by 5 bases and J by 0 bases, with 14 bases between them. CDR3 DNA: TGTGCCAGCAGTCCGGACCCTCCGGTGAACACTGAAGCTTTCTTT. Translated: CASSPDPPVNTEAFF.

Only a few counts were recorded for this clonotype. The CDR3 protein is CATSTRTGGKPYEQYF. Written as DNA, the CDR3 is TGTGCCACCAGCACTCGGACAGGGGGCAAACCCTACGAGCAGTACTTC. The chain recombines TRBV15 with TRBJ2-7, with 11 positions matching TRBD1. Germline lookup yields CDR1 LNHNV and CDR2 YYDKDF (reference sequence). V shed 4 bases, J shed 2 bases, and the junction held 7 bases outside the gene matches. The CDR3 sequence is 16 residues long. The variable domain in full, completed from reference TRBV15 and TRBJ2-7, reads DAMVIQNPRYQVTQFGKPVTLSCSQTLNHNVMYWYQQKSSQAPKLLFHYYDKDFNNEADTPDNFQSRRPNTSFCFLDIRSPGLGDTAMYLCATSTRTGGKPYEQYFGPGTRLTVT.